The TCR beta chain described here comes from a study of blood T cell repertoires in COVID-19. Study background: Italy, Spain and the United States were the sources of the convalescent and acute COVID-19 samples.

Profiled with immunoSEQ multiplex PCR; TCRdb holds only in-frame clones, not every one. The sample contains 200,000 to 250,000 clones, roughly 85% of which appear only once. The participants were between about 18 and 100 years old and came from fewer than 25 US areas. Recovery meant two consecutive negative NP/OP PCR tests, professional clearance, or resolved symptoms. CDR3 length equals 13 residues. The V and J ends lost 8 bases and 6 bases, in that order; junction bases with no gene match: 4. Looked up from germline, CDR1 is WNHNN and CDR2 is SYGVQD (reference sequence). The receptor comes from a man aged 30 to 39 who had recovered from COVID-19. This sequence joins TRBV10-1 and TRBJ2-1; 10 bases match TRBD1. Sequencing was done on a sample of PBMCs or T cells enriched from blood (not recorded which). In nucleotides, the CDR3 is TGCGCCAGCGGGGACAGGGGAACCAATGAGCAGTTCTTC. This sequence encodes CASGDRGTNEQFF.